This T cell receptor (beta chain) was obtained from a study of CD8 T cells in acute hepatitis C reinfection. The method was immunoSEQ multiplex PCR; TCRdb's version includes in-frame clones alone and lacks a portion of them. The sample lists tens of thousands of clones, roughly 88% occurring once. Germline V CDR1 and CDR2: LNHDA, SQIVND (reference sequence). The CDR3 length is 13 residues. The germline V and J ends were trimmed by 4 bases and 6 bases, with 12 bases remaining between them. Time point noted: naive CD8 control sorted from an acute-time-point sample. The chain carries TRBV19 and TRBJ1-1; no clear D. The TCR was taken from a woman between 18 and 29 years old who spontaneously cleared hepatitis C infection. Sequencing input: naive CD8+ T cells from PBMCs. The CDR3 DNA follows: TGTGCCAGTAGTAGAGGTGTTGGCGCTGAAGCTTTCTTT. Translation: CASSRGVGAEAFF.